These 17 T cell receptor beta chains were sequenced from one sample in a study of cytomegalovirus exposure and HLA in healthy donors. PCR amplification relied on 60 Vbeta primers (plus 13 Jbeta primers). Clones were read by immunoSEQ multiplex PCR, and TCRdb kept only the in-frame ones, dropping some. The data show 150,000 to 170,000 clones, roughly 79% seen once. The specimen was PBMCs. All receptors derive from a man younger than 35 in good health and CMV-seronegative.

J is TRBJ2-1 and V is TRBV28, with 7 bases aligning to TRBD2. This CDR3 has 15 residues. V shed 6 bases, J shed 7 bases, and the junction held 12 bases outside the gene matches. The V gene's germline CDR1 is MDHEN and CDR2 SYDVKM. The CDR3 reads CASSPRLADVNEQFF. CDR3 in DNA: TGTGCCAGCAGCCCCCGGCTAGCGGATGTGAATGAGCAGTTCTTC.

This chain connects TRBV7-2 to TRBJ1-4, with D uncertain. The CDR3 extends over 15 amino acids. From germline, CDR1 is SGHTA and CDR2 FQGNSA. V was trimmed by 1 base and J by 8 bases, leaving 14 bases between them. The CDR3 region is CASSLVGRSGEKLFF. The CDR3 DNA is TGTGCCAGCAGCTTAGTCGGAAGATCGGGAGAAAAACTGTTTTTT.

V gene TRBV7-5 combines with J gene TRBJ2-2; TRBD1, the table's D call, was not compared with the DNA. TRBV7-5 is flagged as a pseudogene. CDR3 size: 14 residues. CDR3 amino acids: CVRSLVPGAGELFF. The CDR3 region has the DNA TGTGTCAGAAGCTTAGTGCCAGGGGCCGGGGAGCTGTTTTTT.

The J gene is TRBJ2-2, the V gene TRBV18, with a possible D match to TRBD1 (5 bases). The CDR3 extends over 17 amino acids. The germline gives CDR1 KGHSH, CDR2 LQKENI. V shed 2 bases and J shed 7 bases, with 20 bases lying between them. CDR3: CASSPTTIRELIGELFF. CDR3 DNA sequence: TGTGCCAGCTCACCAACGACGATCAGGGAATTGATCGGGGAGCTGTTTTTT.

V gene TRBV6-1 combines with J gene TRBJ2-5, with D perhaps matching TRBD2 (6 bases). Looked up from germline, CDR1 is MNHNS and CDR2 is SASEGT. This CDR3 contains 14 residues. Trimming pared 3 bases from V and 5 bases from J, leaving 13 bases between. In DNA form, the CDR3 reads TGTGCCAGCAGTGATCGTGGAGGGAGGGAGACCCAGTACTTC. Amino acid sequence: CASSDRGGRETQYF.

This clone has just one count. This chain joins TRBV27 and TRBJ2-7; 9 bases align to TRBD1. The CDR3 has 14 amino acids. Germline V gene data show CDR1 as MNHEY and CDR2 as SMNVEV (reference sequence). With 3 bases clipped from V and 3 bases from J, the junction kept 3 bases outside the gene matches. The CDR3 coding sequence is TGTGCCAGCAGTTTCCGGGACAGGGTCTACGAGCAGTACTTC. Translating gives CASSFRDRVYEQYF.

This chain joins TRBV4-1 and TRBJ2-3; 9 bases align to TRBD2. The germline V gene has CDR1 MGHRA and CDR2 YSYEKL. The CDR3 runs 17 residues. The junction had 9 bases not matched to a gene; V was cut back by 0 bases and J by 5 bases. The CDR3 region is CASSQDSGTSIGDTQYF. The CDR3 nucleotides are TGCGCCAGCAGCCAAGATTCCGGGACTAGCATCGGAGATACGCAGTATTTT.

The chain joins TRBV5-6 to TRBJ1-1; TRBD1 agrees at 10 bases. J gave up 1 base and V 5 bases, and 2 bases lay outside the gene matches. Germline V lookup: CDR1 SGHDT, CDR2 YYEEEE. This CDR3 comprises 14 residues. CDR3 loop: CASRRQGANTEAFF. CDR3 DNA sequence: TGTGCCAGCAGGCGACAGGGGGCGAACACTGAAGCTTTCTTT.

The V and J genes are TRBV25-1 and TRBJ1-2; 9 bases align to TRBD1. Germline V gene sequence: CDR1 MGHDK, CDR2 SYGVNS. Trimming removed 6 bases from V and 4 bases from J; junction bases left unmatched: 3. The CDR3 covers 13 residues. The CDR3 bases are TGTGCCAGCAGCGGGACAGGGACCTATGGCTACACCTTC. This translates into CASSGTGTYGYTF.

This sequence joins TRBV15 and TRBJ1-2, with 7 bases aligning to TRBD1. The CDR3 loop spans 16 amino acids. With 1 base clipped from V and 9 bases from J, the junction kept 14 bases outside the gene matches. Looked up from germline, CDR1 is LNHNV and CDR2 is YYDKDF (reference sequence). In DNA, the CDR3 is TGTGCCACCAGCAGAGCCCATTCGGGTGGGACAGTTAGCTACACCTTC. Translated, it gives CATSRAHSGGTVSYTF.

The rearrangement joins TRBV7-9 to TRBJ2-1; D is possibly TRBD2 (6 bases). CDR1 and CDR2 from the germline V gene are SEHNR and FQNEAQ (reference sequence). The CDR3 totals 15 residues. V lost 3 bases and J 3 bases, leaving 12 bases between the germline ends. Here the CDR3 reads CASSLGDSNYNEQFF. The CDR3 DNA reads TGTGCCAGCAGCTTGGGGGACTCTAACTACAATGAGCAGTTCTTC.

The CDR3 spells CASSSPLTGGVTGELFF. The CDR3 coding sequence is TGTGCCAGCAGCTCCCCCCTGACAGGGGGCGTAACCGGGGAGCTGTTTTTT. The V gene is TRBV7-9, the J gene TRBJ2-2, with TRBD1 matching over 10 bases. The germline CDR1 and CDR2 sequences are SEHNR and FQNEAQ (reference sequence). This CDR3 has 17 amino acids. The V and J ends lost 4 bases and 5 bases, in that order; junction bases with no gene match: 10.

The rearrangement uses TRBV28 and TRBJ2-5, with 8 bases fitting TRBD1. The ends lost 6 bases at V and 4 bases at J; junction bases unmatched: 7. The CDR3 is 14 amino acids. From germline, CDR1 is MDHEN and CDR2 SYDVKM. CDR3 sequence: CASRAQGARETQYF. The CDR3 nucleotides read TGTGCCAGCAGGGCTCAGGGGGCGAGAGAGACCCAGTACTTC.

This clone showed up just a few times. The V gene is TRBV10-3, the J gene TRBJ1-2; D is unclear. Trimming pared 2 bases from V and 2 bases from J, leaving 9 bases between. Germline V gives CDR1 ENHRY, CDR2 SYGVKD. The length of the CDR3 is 14 residues. This CDR3 reads CAISELAANYGYTF. CDR3 in DNA: TGTGCCATCAGTGAGCTGGCGGCGAACTATGGCTACACCTTC.

V usage is TRBV27 and J usage is TRBJ2-2; 12 bases match TRBD2. Germline CDR1 and CDR2: MNHEY and SMNVEV (reference sequence). The junction had 9 bases not matched to a gene; V was cut back by 6 bases and J by 4 bases. The CDR3 runs 17 residues. The CDR3 loop is CASSYSPGLAGTGELFF. In DNA form, the CDR3 reads TGTGCCAGCAGCTACTCCCCGGGACTAGCGGGCACCGGGGAGCTGTTTTTT.

The CDR3, as DNA: TGCGCCAGCAGCTCTACAGGGGCACTGTTAAGAACCGGGGAGCTGTTTTTT. This encodes CASSSTGALLRTGELFF. The chain carries TRBV5-1 and TRBJ2-2, with 7 positions matching TRBD1. CDR1 is SGHRS and CDR2 is YFSETQ in the germline V gene. Trimming took 3 bases from V and 5 from J; bases not matched to a gene: 13. The length of the CDR3 is 17 residues.

The chain has TRBV27 and TRBJ1-2; D possibly corresponds to TRBD1 (5 bases). This CDR3 has 13 amino acids. Germline V lookup: CDR1 MNHEY, CDR2 SMNVEV (reference sequence). Trimming cost V 5 bases and J 4 bases, with 11 bases left between them. In DNA, the CDR3 is TGTGCCAGCAGTGAGAGGGGACTCTATGGCTACACCTTC. Its translation: CASSERGLYGYTF.